These 5 T cell receptor beta chains came from one sample sequenced in a study of CD8+CD57+ T cells in acquired aplastic anemia. The patients chosen for sequencing had shown expansion of CD8+CD57+ cells (detected by flow cytometry). Genomic DNA was employed as the template in profiling TCR beta VDJ and CDR3. TCRdb fed the reads into MiXCR, producing one record per CDR3 protein. Among approximately 260,000 distinct CDR3 sequences, roughly 82% were seen once, and the ten largest hold roughly two fifths. The sequenced material came from sorted CD4+, CD8+, or CD8+CD57+ T cells (not recorded which) from PBMCs. The receptors stem from a human donor with aplastic anemia.

As regards this clonotype: Without the conserved terminal phenylalanine or tryptophan, this CDR3 likely stems from a read error. The rearrangement uses TRBV7-3 and TRBJ2-7; D perhaps matches TRBD1 (5 bases). This CDR3 has 13 amino acids. Germline loops: CDR1 SGHTA, CDR2 FQGTGA. CDR3 DNA: TGCGCCAGCAGCTTTGCCACAGGTTCCGAGCAGTACGAC. Its protein product is CASSFATGSEQYD.

V usage is TRBV24-1 and J usage is TRBJ2-2; weak D call: TRBD2 (6 bases). The CDR3 is 13 amino acids. V lost 9 bases to trimming and J lost 1 base, with 8 bases between them. Germline values: CDR1 KGHDR, CDR2 SFDVKD. The CDR3 DNA follows: TGTGCCACCTTGGAGGGGAACACCGGGGAGCTGTTTTTT. Protein: CATLEGNTGELFF.

Concerning this clonotype itself: One end of the junction does not line up with germline, which may come from a read error. The chain links TRBV7-8 to TRBJ2-3; the D gene could be TRBD1 or TRBD2 (5 bases each). Germline loops: CDR1 SGHVS, CDR2 FQNEAQ. The CDR3 is 13 amino acids. The CDR3 loop reads CASGFHRKGTQLF. The CDR3 DNA follows: TGTGCCAGCGGCTTCCATCGCAAAGGGACGCAGCTTTTT.

This sequence joins TRBV7-8 and TRBJ2-7; D is uncertain. This CDR3 has 18 residues. The germline V gene encodes CDR1 SGHVS and CDR2 FQNEAQ. Between the trimmed V and J ends, which lost 0 bases and 1 base, there was a span of 19 bases. The CDR3 DNA sequence: TGTGCCAGCAGCTTAGCTGGAGATGGGAATACGCATTCCTACGAGCAGTACGTC. Its translation is CASSLAGDGNTHSYEQYV.

The chain is built from TRBV5-1 and TRBJ2-2; D tentatively reads TRBD1 or TRBD2 (6 bases each). This CDR3 region has 17 residues. V gave up 9 bases and J gave up 1 base, with 22 bases separating them. Germline CDR1 is SGHRS and CDR2 is YFSETQ. The CDR3 region has the DNA TGCGCCAACCGGAGGGGGGCCGGCGAGCAGAACACCGGGGAGCTGTTTTTT. This gives the protein CANRRGAGEQNTGELFF.